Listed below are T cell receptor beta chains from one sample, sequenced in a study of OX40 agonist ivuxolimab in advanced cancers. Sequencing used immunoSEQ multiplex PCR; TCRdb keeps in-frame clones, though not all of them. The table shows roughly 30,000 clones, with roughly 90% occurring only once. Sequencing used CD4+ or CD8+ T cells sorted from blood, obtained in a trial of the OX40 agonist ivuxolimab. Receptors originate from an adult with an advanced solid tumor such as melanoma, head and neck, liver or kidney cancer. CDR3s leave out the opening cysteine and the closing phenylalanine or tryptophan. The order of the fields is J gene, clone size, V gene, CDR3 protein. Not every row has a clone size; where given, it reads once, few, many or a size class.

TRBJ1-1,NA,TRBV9,ASGGQVGDEAF
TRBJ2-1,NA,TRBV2,ASSAGQGLASEEQF
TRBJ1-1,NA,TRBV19,ASSIEQRLNTEAF
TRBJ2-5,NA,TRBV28,ASMERGDISKSTD
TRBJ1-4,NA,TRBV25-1,ASTGGREKLF
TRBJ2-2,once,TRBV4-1,ASSQVHYWAGELF
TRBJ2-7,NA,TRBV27,ASSAGLVYEQY
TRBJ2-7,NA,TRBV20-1,TTGQTYEQY
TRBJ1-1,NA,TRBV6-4,ASSDAPGQGMFGAF
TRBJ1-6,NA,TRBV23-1,ASSPPRTENSPLH
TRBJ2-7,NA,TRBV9,ASSVGGGTYEQY
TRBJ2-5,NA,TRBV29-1,SVEYIQETQY
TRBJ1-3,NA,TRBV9,ASSVVRGGTGEISGNTIY
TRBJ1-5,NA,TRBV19,ASSIGDSNQPQH
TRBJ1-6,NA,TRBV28,ATRGQGVNSPLH
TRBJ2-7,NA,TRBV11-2,ASSLALGRGGDEQY